Shown below are 12 T cell receptor beta chains from a single sample sequenced in a study of identifying expanded T cells in peripheral blood. Libraries were prepared by immunoSEQ multiplex PCR; TCRdb keeps only in-frame clonotypes and omits some of them. The sample shows about 86,000 clones, roughly 85% of them seen only once. Sequenced sample: blood. The receptor source for this set is a person between 18 and 70 years old in good health.

The chain is built from TRBV5-6 and TRBJ1-2; D may be TRBD1 (6 bases). Trimming pared 6 bases from V and 6 bases from J, leaving 15 bases between. From germline, CDR1 is SGHDT and CDR2 YYEEEE. The CDR3 sequence is 13 residues long. CDR3 bases: TGTGCCAGCAACCAGGCGGGGGGGCATGGCTACACCTTC. It codes for CASNQAGGHGYTF.

The chain has TRBV7-9 and TRBJ1-1; 11 nucleotides align to TRBD1. The CDR3 covers 14 residues. V lost 3 bases to trimming and J lost 4 bases; unmatched junction nucleotides: 1. Germline assignment: CDR1 SEHNR and CDR2 FQNEAQ (reference sequence). CDR3 coding DNA: TGTGCCAGCAGCTTGGGACAGGGGGTCACTGAAGCTTTCTTT. This encodes CASSLGQGVTEAFF.

The CDR3 spells CASRGQTNTGELFF. In nucleotides, the CDR3 is TGTGCCAGCAGAGGACAGACGAACACCGGGGAGCTGTTTTTT. The chain has TRBV6-4 and TRBJ2-2, with D possibly matching TRBD1 (6 bases). The germline V gene encodes CDR1 MRHNA and CDR2 SNTAGT. Trimming removed 6 bases from V and 0 bases from J, with 8 bases in between. The CDR3 sequence is 14 residues long.

V and J are TRBV6-5 and TRBJ1-5; D is unclear. V was shortened by 7 bases and J by 5 bases, with 12 bases between the two germline ends. The CDR3 runs 13 residues. Germline V gives CDR1 MNHEY, CDR2 SVGAGI. This chain's CDR3 is CASNRGPDQPQHF. The CDR3 region has the DNA TGTGCCAGCAATCGCGGGCCTGATCAGCCCCAGCATTTT.

V is TRBV2 and J is TRBJ2-3, with D tentatively TRBD1 or TRBD2 (5 bases each). Germline V CDR1 and CDR2: SNHLY, FYNNEI. V lost 7 bases and J lost 0, with 26 bases in between. This CDR3 comprises 19 residues. The CDR3 DNA follows: TGTGCCAGCATTCGAGCCGGGACGGTAAATAGTTATAGCACAGATACGCAGTATTTT. This codes for CASIRAGTVNSYSTDTQYF.

CDR3: CASSSRRSSYNSPLHF. Written as DNA, the CDR3 is TGTGCCAGCAGCTCGAGAAGGAGCTCCTATAATTCACCCCTCCACTTT. The gene calls are TRBV7-2 and TRBJ1-6; D is unresolved. The V end lost 4 bases, the J end lost 0 bases, and 10 bases lay between the germline ends. This CDR3 spans 16 amino acids. Per the germline V gene, CDR1 is SGHTA and CDR2 is FQGNSA.

The V gene is TRBV11-2, the J gene TRBJ1-2; possible D gene TRBD1, 5 bases. Germline CDR1 reads SGHAT; CDR2 reads FQNNGV. The CDR3 length is 13 residues. Trimming stripped 1 base from V and 5 bases from J, with 8 bases between. The CDR3 DNA reads TGTGCCAGCAGCTTAGGACAGAATTATGGCTACACCTTC. It translates to CASSLGQNYGYTF.

This clone was counted only a few times. The V call is TRBV27, the J call TRBJ1-4, with 9 bases identical to TRBD1. With 5 bases clipped from V and 10 bases from J, the junction kept 8 bases outside the gene matches. The CDR3 sequence is 14 residues long. The germline V gene encodes CDR1 MNHEY and CDR2 SMNVEV (reference sequence). CDR3 sequence (DNA): TGTGCCAGCAGTATCTATCCACAGGGGGCAAAACTGTTTTTT. Translated: CASSIYPQGAKLFF.

The rearrangement joins TRBV4-3 to TRBJ2-7; tentative D call: TRBD1 (6 bases). CDR1 is LGHNA, CDR2 YSLEER, per germline. This CDR3 comprises 15 residues. Deletions cut 4 bases from V and 5 bases from J, with 18 bases between. The chain's CDR3 is CASSLLYLQGHEQYF. The CDR3 DNA reads as TGCGCCAGCAGCCTACTATACTTACAGGGCCACGAGCAGTACTTC.

The chain couples TRBV7-6 to TRBJ1-4, with no clear D. Germline V gene lookup returns CDR1 SGHVS and CDR2 FNYEAQ. The CDR3 length is 14 residues. V dropped 5 bases and J dropped 0 bases, with 7 bases sitting between them. CDR3 in DNA: TGTGCCAGCAGCCTATCTGCAACTAATGAAAAACTGTTTTTT. Translating gives CASSLSATNEKLFF.

V gene TRBV6-1 combines with J gene TRBJ1-6, with a possible D match to TRBD1 (6 bases). The length of the CDR3 is 14 residues. V was clipped by 6 bases and J by 7 bases, with 13 bases between them. Germline V gene sequence: CDR1 MNHNS, CDR2 SASEGT. The CDR3 here is CASRELDRNSPLHF. For the CDR3, the DNA is TGTGCCAGCAGGGAACTGGACAGAAATTCACCCCTCCACTTT.

V and J are TRBV10-3 and TRBJ1-2, with 10 bases matching TRBD1. The CDR3 covers 15 residues. CDR1 and CDR2 (germline): ENHRY, SYGVKD. The ends lost 2 bases at V and 6 bases at J; junction bases unmatched: 6. As DNA, the CDR3 is TGTGCCATCAGTGAGGTGGACAGGGGGATCAATGGCTACACCTTC. This encodes CAISEVDRGINGYTF.